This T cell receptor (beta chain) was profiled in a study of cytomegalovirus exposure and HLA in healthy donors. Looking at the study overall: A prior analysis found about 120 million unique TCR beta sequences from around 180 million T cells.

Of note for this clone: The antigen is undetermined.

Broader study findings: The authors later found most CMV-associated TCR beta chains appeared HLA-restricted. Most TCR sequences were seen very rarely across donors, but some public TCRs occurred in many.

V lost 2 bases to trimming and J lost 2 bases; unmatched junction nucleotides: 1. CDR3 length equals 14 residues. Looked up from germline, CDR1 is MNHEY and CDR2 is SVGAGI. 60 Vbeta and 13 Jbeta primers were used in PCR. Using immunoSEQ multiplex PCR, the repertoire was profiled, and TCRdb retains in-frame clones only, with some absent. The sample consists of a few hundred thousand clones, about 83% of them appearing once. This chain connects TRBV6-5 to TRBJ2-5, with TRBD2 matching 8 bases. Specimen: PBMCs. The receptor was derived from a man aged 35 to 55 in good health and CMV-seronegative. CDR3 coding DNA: TGTGCCAGCAGTTACGGGACTAGTCAAGAGACCCAGTACTTC. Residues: CASSYGTSQETQYF.